This T cell receptor beta chain appears in the sequencing data of a study of blood T cell repertoires in COVID-19. As for the study in general: Researchers got acute and convalescent COVID-19 samples from the United States, Italy and Spain. Sources were T cells, B-cell-depleted T cells, or PBMCs; the material itself was cDNA or gDNA.

Some clones are missing from TCRdb's copy, which holds only in-frame ones; the method was immunoSEQ multiplex PCR. The top ten hold 5.2% of the sample, which has about 300,000 clones, 89% seen once. Participants came from some 23 US areas, aged roughly 18 to 89 years. Germline V CDR1 and CDR2: SNHLY, FYNNEI. This CDR3 is built from 19 residues. V was pared by 7 bases and J by 0 bases, with 25 bases between. This TCR was recovered from a man in his 60s who had recovered from COVID-19. The sequencing sample was made of PBMCs or T cells enriched from blood (not recorded which). The V call is TRBV2, the J call TRBJ1-3; D is uncertain. The CDR3 region is CASKTAGNRPYISGNTIYF. CDR3 in DNA: TGTGCCAGCAAAACGGCGGGCAACCGGCCTTACATCTCTGGAAACACCATATATTTT. Full variable domain (outside the CDR3, taken from reference TRBV2 and TRBJ1-3): EPEVTQTPSHQVTQMGQEVILRCVPISNHLYFYWYRQILGQKVEFLVSFYNNEISEKSEIFDDQFSVERPDGSNFTLKIRSTKLEDSAMYFCASKTAGNRPYISGNTIYFGEGSWLTVV.